This T cell receptor (beta chain) was identified during a study of T cell responses to AZD1222 COVID-19 vaccine. Overall study results and limits: Females made up more of the donors, who were largely white British, and clonal diversity may have come out too low.

The method was immunoSEQ multiplex PCR; TCRdb's version includes in-frame clones alone and lacks a portion of them. This table holds approximately 200,000 clones, approximately 93% found once. The V gene lost 6 bases and the J gene lost 1 base, with 9 bases spanning the gap. Germline values: CDR1 SNHLY, CDR2 FYNNEI. The CDR3 loop spans 13 amino acids. With regard to this clone: What it binds is unknown.

This sequence joins TRBV2 and TRBJ1-1; TRBD1 might be the D (6 bases). This specimen was peripheral blood, taken 28 days after the second AZD1222 dose. This TCR was sampled from an adult who received the AZD1222 COVID-19 vaccine. CDR3 sequence (DNA): TGTGCCAGCAGATTGACAGGGAACACTGAAGCTTTCTTT. This sequence encodes CASRLTGNTEAFF. Variable domain in full (rest from reference TRBV2 and TRBJ1-1): EPEVTQTPSHQVTQMGQEVILRCVPISNHLYFYWYRQILGQKVEFLVSFYNNEISEKSEIFDDQFSVERPDGSNFTLKIRSTKLEDSAMYFCASRLTGNTEAFFGQGTRLTVV.